The rows below give T cell receptor beta chains drawn from one sample of a study of cytomegalovirus exposure and HLA in healthy donors. The assay was immunoSEQ multiplex PCR, and TCRdb's table has in-frame clones only and misses some. The sample yields 90,000 to 110,000 clones, roughly 15% seen once. The sample taken for sequencing was PBMCs. The origin of the receptors is a female donor in good health and CMV-seronegative. Each CDR3 is given with its conserved first and last residue. The D gene is left open where the match is weak. For some rows the clone size is stated as once, few or many, or as a class when expanded; others skip it.

cdr3_aa cdr3_nt j_call v_call clone_size d_call
CASSQDRGGQGYNGYTF TGCGCCAGCAGCCAAGATCGAGGGGGACAGGGGTATAATGGCTACACCTTC TRBJ1-2 TRBV4-3 - TRBD1
CASSLDRGGNQPQHF TGTGCCAGCAGTTTGGACAGGGGCGGCAATCAGCCCCAGCATTTT TRBJ1-5 TRBV6-1 few TRBD1
CASSLDRQETQYF TGTGCCAGCAGCTTGGACAGACAAGAGACCCAGTACTTC TRBJ2-5 TRBV5-6 - -
CASRTSGQETQYF TGCGCCAGCAGGACTAGCGGACAAGAGACCCAGTACTTC TRBJ2-5 TRBV5-1 few TRBD2
CAWSSLGARSGANVLTF TGTGCCTGGAGTTCTTTGGGGGCGCGGTCTGGGGCCAACGTCCTGACTTTC TRBJ2-6 TRBV30 few -
CASRATIPISTDTQYF TGTGCCAGCAGGGCGACTATCCCGATAAGCACAGATACGCAGTATTTT TRBJ2-3 TRBV2 few -
CASSRQGAMEPQHF TGCGCCAGCAGCCGACAGGGGGCCATGGAGCCCCAGCATTTT TRBJ1-5 TRBV5-1 - TRBD1
CASSLGLRDTQYF TGTGCCAGCAGCTTAGGGCTCAGAGATACGCAGTATTTT TRBJ2-3 TRBV7-8 - -
CANLTGDYGYTF TGCGCCAACCTCACAGGAGACTATGGCTACACCTTC TRBJ1-2 TRBV10-1 - -
CASSSERETRTDTQYF TGTGCCAGCAGTTCGGAACGGGAGACCCGGACAGATACGCAGTATTTT TRBJ2-3 TRBV28 few -
CASSYPGQNYGYTF TGTGCCAGCAGTTACCCGGGACAGAACTATGGCTACACCTTC TRBJ1-2 TRBV6-6 - TRBD1